The sample holds many counts of the clone carrying this T cell receptor beta chain. The source of the sample is a study of CD8 T cells in ankylosing spondylitis. The trim removed 5 bases at V and 6 bases at J, leaving 10 bases unmatched. This CDR3 comprises 15 residues. A single record per CDR3 protein comes from TCRdb applying MiXCR to the 5' RACE reads. Here the sample spans just over 150,000 distinct CDR3 sequences, around 18% being singletons. This chain uses TRBV12-3 or TRBV12-4 with TRBJ2-3, with TRBD2 identical over 8 bases. The sequenced material came from blood, either unsorted or a sorted T cell fraction (not recorded which). The receptor comes from a male donor with ankylosing spondylitis or in good health (not recorded which). CDR3 in amino acids: CASSPGTSGGDTQYF. In nucleotides, the CDR3 is TGTGCCAGCAGTCCCGGGACTAGTGGTGGGGATACGCAGTATTTT.